These 10 T cell receptor beta chains share one sample of origin, sequenced in a study of shared clonotypes between healthy human individuals. This table comes from immunoSEQ multiplex PCR, and its TCRdb copy is limited to in-frame clones, with some not included. The sample lists approximately 2.1 million clones; approximately 95% were seen once. The sequenced sample was naive CD4+ T cells from PBMCs. Noted subset: CD45RA+ positively selected. The receptors shown here come from a man aged 18 to 30 in good health. Some clones in this sample may be carry-over from other donors' samples.

V usage is TRBV2 and J usage is TRBJ1-1, with TRBD1 matching over 7 bases. J gave up 6 bases and V 7 bases, and 5 bases lay outside the gene matches. Germline CDR1 and CDR2: SNHLY and FYNNEI. This CDR3 spans 12 amino acids. CDR3 coding DNA: TGTGCCAGCACTTACAGGGGCGCTGAAGCTTTCTTT. Protein sequence: CASTYRGAEAFF.

V and J are TRBV19 and TRBJ2-7; 8 positions agree with TRBD2. This CDR3 is 16 amino acids long. V lost 0 bases, J lost 7 bases, and 11 bases stayed unmatched. Germline V gives CDR1 LNHDA, CDR2 SQIVND (reference sequence). CDR3 nucleotides: TGTGCCAGTAGTATAGATCTGACCAGCGGGAGACGTGAGCAGTACTTC. Translating gives CASSIDLTSGRREQYF.

The genes are TRBV7-2 and TRBJ2-7; TRBD1 might be the D (6 bases). Trimming took off 2 bases at V and 2 bases at J, with 10 bases between the two ends. Germline loops: CDR1 SGHTA, CDR2 FQGNSA. There are 14 residues in the CDR3. The CDR3 is CASSLTGIPYEQYF. CDR3 DNA sequence: TGTGCCAGCAGCTTAACAGGGATTCCCTACGAGCAGTACTTC.

The chain has TRBV19 and TRBJ1-4; weak D call: TRBD1 (5 bases). CDR1 and CDR2 (germline): LNHDA, SQIVND (reference sequence). V was clipped by 5 bases and J by 3 bases, with 13 bases between them. The CDR3 is 15 residues long. For the CDR3, the DNA is TGTGCCAGTAGTCGCCGACAGACCTCTAATGAAAAACTGTTTTTT. Translated: CASSRRQTSNEKLFF.

The chain employs TRBV19 and TRBJ2-5; D is ambiguous. The germline V and J ends were trimmed by 6 bases and 4 bases, with 15 bases remaining between them. The CDR3 has 14 amino acids. Germline lookup yields CDR1 LNHDA and CDR2 SQIVND (reference sequence). The CDR3 DNA reads TGTGCCAGTAGCCCCTGGTTACTGCGAGAGACCCAGTACTTC. It translates to CASSPWLLRETQYF.

In DNA form, the CDR3 reads TGTGCCAGCAAGCCGGGACGGGACACCGGGGAGCTGTTTTTT. Protein: CASKPGRDTGELFF. The chain combines TRBV2 with TRBJ2-2; D possibly uses TRBD1 or TRBD2 (5 bases each). Trimming cost V 7 bases and J 3 bases, with 12 bases left between them. The CDR3 loop spans 14 amino acids. The V gene's germline CDR1 is SNHLY and CDR2 FYNNEI.

The DNA for the CDR3 is TGTGCCAGCAGCCTTGGGGCAGGGGGCGAGTACAATGAGCAGTTCTTC. It yields the protein CASSLGAGGEYNEQFF. The chain couples TRBV7-3 to TRBJ2-1, with TRBD1 identical over 8 bases. Looked up from germline, CDR1 is SGHTA and CDR2 is FQGTGA. Losses at the gene ends were 5 bases for V and 4 bases for J; bases not matched to a gene: 10. CDR3 length: 16 residues.

V and J are TRBV6-1 and TRBJ1-6; D ambiguous. From germline, CDR1 is MNHNS and CDR2 SASEGT. V lost 5 bases and J 10 bases, leaving 12 bases between the germline ends. The CDR3 length is 13 residues. The CDR3 reads CASSPRTVSPLHF. The DNA of the CDR3 is TGTGCCAGCAGTCCACGGACCGTCTCACCCCTCCACTTT.

DNA for the CDR3: TGTGCCAGCAGCCAAACGAGCGGGAGTTCCGGGGAGCTGTTTTTT. Translated: CASSQTSGSSGELFF. V and J are TRBV4-2 and TRBJ2-2; 8 bases agree with TRBD2. Germline CDR1 and CDR2: LGHNA and YNFKEQ. There are 15 residues in the CDR3. The V gene end was trimmed by 2 bases and the J gene end by 6 bases; junction bases not matched to a gene: 5.

The chain recombines TRBV28 with TRBJ2-7, with a possible D match to TRBD1 (5 bases). V was shortened by 5 bases and J by 6 bases, with 20 bases between the two germline ends. CDR3 size: 15 residues. The germline V gene has CDR1 MDHEN and CDR2 SYDVKM. CDR3 sequence: CASSTHDRSGPEQYF. CDR3 in DNA: TGTGCCAGCAGTACCCACGACCGATCAGGGCCCGAGCAGTACTTC.